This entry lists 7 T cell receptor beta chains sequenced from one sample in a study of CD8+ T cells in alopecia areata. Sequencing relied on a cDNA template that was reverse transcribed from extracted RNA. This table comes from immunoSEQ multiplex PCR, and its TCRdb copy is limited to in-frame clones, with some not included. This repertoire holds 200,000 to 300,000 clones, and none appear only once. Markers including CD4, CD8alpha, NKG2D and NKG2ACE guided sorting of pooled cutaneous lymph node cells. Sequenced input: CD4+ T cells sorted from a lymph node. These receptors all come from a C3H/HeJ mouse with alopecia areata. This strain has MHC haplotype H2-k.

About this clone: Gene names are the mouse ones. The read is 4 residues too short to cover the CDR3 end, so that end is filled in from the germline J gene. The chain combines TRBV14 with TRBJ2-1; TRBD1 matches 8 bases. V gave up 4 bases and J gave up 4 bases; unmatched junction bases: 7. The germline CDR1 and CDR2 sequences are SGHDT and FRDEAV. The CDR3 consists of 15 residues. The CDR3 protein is CASSPTGGRYAEQFF. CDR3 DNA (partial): TGTGCCAGCAGTCCCACAGGGGGGAGATATGCT.

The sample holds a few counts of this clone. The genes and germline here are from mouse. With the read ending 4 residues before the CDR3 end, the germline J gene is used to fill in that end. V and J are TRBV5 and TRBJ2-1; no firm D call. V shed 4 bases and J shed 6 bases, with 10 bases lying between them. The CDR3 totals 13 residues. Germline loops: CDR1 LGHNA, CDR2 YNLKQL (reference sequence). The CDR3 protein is CASSPEVGAEQFF. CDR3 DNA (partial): TGTGCCAGCAGCCCCGAGGTGGGTGCT.

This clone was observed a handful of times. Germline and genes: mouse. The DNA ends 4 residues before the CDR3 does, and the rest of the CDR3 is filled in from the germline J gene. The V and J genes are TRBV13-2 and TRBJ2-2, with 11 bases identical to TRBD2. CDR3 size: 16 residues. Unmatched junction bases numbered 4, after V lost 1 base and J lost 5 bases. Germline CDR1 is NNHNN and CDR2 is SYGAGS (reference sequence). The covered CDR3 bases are TGTGCCAGCGGTGATTGGACTGGGGGGAGGACCGGG. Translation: CASGDWTGGRTG. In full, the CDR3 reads CASGDWTGGRTGQLYF.

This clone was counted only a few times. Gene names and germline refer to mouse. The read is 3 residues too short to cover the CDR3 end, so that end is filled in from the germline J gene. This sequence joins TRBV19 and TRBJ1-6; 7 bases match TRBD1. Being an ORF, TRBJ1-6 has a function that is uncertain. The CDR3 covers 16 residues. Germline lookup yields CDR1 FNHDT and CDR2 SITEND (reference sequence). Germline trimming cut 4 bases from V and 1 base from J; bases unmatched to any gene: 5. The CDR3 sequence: CASSSGTESYNSPLYF. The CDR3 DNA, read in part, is TGTGCCAGCAGTTCCGGGACAGAGTCCTATAATTCGCCC.

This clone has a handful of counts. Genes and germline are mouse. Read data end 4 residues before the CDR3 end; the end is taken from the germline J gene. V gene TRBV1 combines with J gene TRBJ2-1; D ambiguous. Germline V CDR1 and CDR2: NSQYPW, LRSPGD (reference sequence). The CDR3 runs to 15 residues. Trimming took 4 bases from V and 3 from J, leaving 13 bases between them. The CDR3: CTCSVDKRFYAEQFF. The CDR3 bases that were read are TGCACCTGCAGTGTCGACAAAAGATTCTATGCT. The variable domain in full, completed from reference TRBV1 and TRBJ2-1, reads VTLLEQNPRWRLVPRGQAVNLRCILKNSQYPWMSWYQQDLQKQLQWLFTLRSPGDKEVKSLPGADYLATRVTDTELRLQVANMSQGRTLYCTCSVDKRFYAEQFFGPGTRLTVL.

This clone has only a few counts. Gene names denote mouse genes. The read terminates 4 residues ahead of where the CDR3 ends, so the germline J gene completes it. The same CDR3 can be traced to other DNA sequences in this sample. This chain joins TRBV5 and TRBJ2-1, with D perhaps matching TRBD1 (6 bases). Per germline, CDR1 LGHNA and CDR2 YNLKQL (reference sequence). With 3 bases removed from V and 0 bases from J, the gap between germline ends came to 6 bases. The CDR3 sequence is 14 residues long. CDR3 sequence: CASSQGHNYAEQFF. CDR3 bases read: TGTGCCAGCAGCCAGGGACATAACTATGCT.

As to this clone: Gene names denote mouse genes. The CDR3 is CASSIQKNYAEQFF. CDR3 DNA, as far as it was read: TGTGCCAGCAGTATACAGAAAAACTATGCT. This chain joins TRBV19 and TRBJ2-1; D remains unclear. The read halts 4 residues ahead of the CDR3 end, with the missing end drawn from the germline J gene. V was clipped by 1 base and J by 1 base, with 6 bases between them. Germline V lookup: CDR1 FNHDT, CDR2 SITEND (reference sequence). This CDR3 is 14 amino acids long.